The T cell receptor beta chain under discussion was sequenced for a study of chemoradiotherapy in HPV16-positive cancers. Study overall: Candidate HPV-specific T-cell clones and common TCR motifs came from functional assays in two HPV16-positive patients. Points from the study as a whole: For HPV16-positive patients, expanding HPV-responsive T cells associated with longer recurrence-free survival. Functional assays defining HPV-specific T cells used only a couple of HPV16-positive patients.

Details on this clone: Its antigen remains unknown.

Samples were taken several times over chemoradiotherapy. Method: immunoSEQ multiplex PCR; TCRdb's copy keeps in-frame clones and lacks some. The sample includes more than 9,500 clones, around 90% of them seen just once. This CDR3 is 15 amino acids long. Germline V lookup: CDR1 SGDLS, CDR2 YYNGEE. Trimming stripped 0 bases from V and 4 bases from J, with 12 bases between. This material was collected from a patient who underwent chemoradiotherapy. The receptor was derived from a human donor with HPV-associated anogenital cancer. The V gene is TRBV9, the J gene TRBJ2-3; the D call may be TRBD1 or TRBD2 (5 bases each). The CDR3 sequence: CASSVGGRVADTQYF. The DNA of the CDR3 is TGTGCCAGCAGCGTAGGGGGGAGAGTCGCAGATACGCAGTATTTT.